This T cell receptor (beta chain) emerged from a study of T cell changes during pregnancy in multiple sclerosis. About this clone itself: One junction end disagrees with the germline gene, perhaps due to a read error.

In germline, CDR1 is DFQATT, CDR2 SNEGSKA (reference sequence). This CDR3 is 11 amino acids long. Only in-frame clones appear in the TCRdb table, and some are missing; sequencing was by immunoSEQ multiplex PCR. The sample holds just under 95,000 clones, around 92% seen once. The receptor was isolated from a female donor with multiple sclerosis, enrolled in a pregnancy study. Sample: peripheral blood, taken in the first trimester of pregnancy. The rearrangement uses TRBV20-1 and TRBJ2-7; 7 bases line up with TRBD2. CDR3 bases: TGCAGTGCTCCAACTAGCGCCAGACCGTCCTTC. It specifies CSAPTSARPSF.